The 30 T cell receptor beta chains below were found in one sample sequenced in a study of cytomegalovirus exposure and HLA in healthy donors. Data came from immunoSEQ multiplex PCR; TCRdb stores just in-frame clones and leaves some out. The sample records more than 250,000 clones, roughly 90% being singletons. Sequenced sample: PBMCs. The source is a woman in her thirties in good health and CMV-seropositive.

V is TRBV6-4 and J is TRBJ1-2; the D is unclear. CDR3 length: 13 amino acids. The V end lost 0 bases, the J end lost 7 bases, and 9 bases lay between the germline ends. Germline V gives CDR1 MRHNA, CDR2 SNTAGT. CDR3 in amino acids: CASSDSLRSGYTF. CDR3 nucleotides: TGTGCCAGCAGTGACTCCCTACGGTCTGGCTACACCTTC.

This chain uses TRBV11-2 with TRBJ2-7, with 11 nucleotides matching TRBD2. The CDR3 totals 16 residues. CDR1 and CDR2 from the germline V gene are SGHAT and FQNNGV. Trimming cost V 3 bases and J 3 bases; bases outside gene matches: 7. CDR3: CASSFPATSGIYEQYF. CDR3 bases: TGTGCCAGCAGCTTTCCGGCGACTAGCGGGATCTACGAGCAGTACTTC.

The J gene is TRBJ2-1, the V gene TRBV19, with D perhaps matching TRBD2 (5 bases). Trimming shortened V by 5 bases and J by 6 bases, and 14 bases separated the two germline ends. The CDR3 loop spans 14 amino acids. Germline loops: CDR1 LNHDA, CDR2 SQIVND (reference sequence). CDR3 residues: CASSLSSSVNEQFF. CDR3 in DNA: TGTGCCAGTAGTTTGTCTAGCTCAGTCAATGAGCAGTTCTTC. The complete variable domain, with remaining parts taken from reference TRBV19 and TRBJ2-1, reads DGGITQSPKYLFRKEGQNVTLSCEQNLNHDAMYWYRQDPGQGLRLIYYSQIVNDFQKGDIAEGYSVSREKKESFPLTVTSAQKNPTAFYLCASSLSSSVNEQFFGPGTRLTVL.

The chain has TRBV27 and TRBJ2-1; 9 bases map to TRBD2. With V trimmed by 6 bases and J by 1 base, 4 bases remained unmatched. This CDR3 has 15 residues. Germline V gene data show CDR1 as MNHEY and CDR2 as SMNVEV (reference sequence). CDR3 region: CASSIAGDSYNEQFF. CDR3 bases: TGTGCCAGCAGCATAGCGGGGGATTCCTACAATGAGCAGTTCTTC.

This clone was picked up a small number of times. J is TRBJ1-6 and V is TRBV2; D uncertain. Looked up from germline, CDR1 is SNHLY and CDR2 is FYNNEI. Trimming stripped 0 bases from V and 11 bases from J, with 11 bases between. The CDR3 extends over 14 amino acids. The CDR3 is CASSEALLDTPLHF. The DNA of the CDR3 is TGTGCCAGCAGTGAAGCCCTACTTGACACACCCCTCCACTTT. The whole variable domain, remainder taken from reference TRBV2 and TRBJ1-6, is EPEVTQTPSHQVTQMGQEVILRCVPISNHLYFYWYRQILGQKVEFLVSFYNNEISEKSEIFDDQFSVERPDGSNFTLKIRSTKLEDSAMYFCASSEALLDTPLHFGNGTRLTVT.

The genes are TRBV28 and TRBJ2-7; D may match TRBD1 or TRBD2 (5 bases each). The CDR3 totals 13 residues. V was shortened by 6 bases and J by 2 bases, with 11 bases between the two germline ends. CDR1 is MDHEN, CDR2 SYDVKM, per germline. CDR3 in DNA: TGTGCCAGCAGGTCGGGACCAACCTACGAGCAGTACTTC. This encodes CASRSGPTYEQYF.

The J gene is TRBJ2-1, the V gene TRBV11-3, with D unresolved. Germline-derived CDR1 and CDR2 are SGHNT and YENEEA. The V gene lost 3 bases and the J gene lost 2 bases, with 20 bases spanning the gap. The CDR3 has 18 residues. The CDR3: CASSFSTPGPLTYNEQFF. The CDR3 nucleotides are TGTGCCAGCAGCTTTAGCACCCCCGGGCCCTTAACCTACAATGAGCAGTTCTTC.

The genes are TRBV5-1 and TRBJ2-7; D ambiguous. The CDR3 is made up of 15 amino acids. V was clipped by 1 base and J by 1 base, with 12 bases between them. Germline CDR1 SGHRS, CDR2 YFSETQ. CDR3 protein: CASSLLPQDSYEQYF. CDR3 bases: TGCGCCAGCAGCTTGCTACCACAAGATTCCTACGAGCAGTACTTC. Looking up the rest from reference TRBV5-1 and TRBJ2-7 gives the full variable domain: KAGVTQTPRYLIKTRGQQVTLSCSPISGHRSVSWYQQTPGQGLQFLFEYFSETQRNKGNFPGRFSGRQFSNSRSEMNVSTLELGDSALYLCASSLLPQDSYEQYFGPGTRLTVT.

This clone was seen just once. CDR3 nucleotide sequence: TGTGCCACCAGCAGAGATACTCCGGGATTCCAGCCCCAGCATTTT. Its protein product is CATSRDTPGFQPQHF. V gene TRBV15 combines with J gene TRBJ1-5, with D unclear. Trimming cost V 0 bases and J 7 bases, with 13 bases left between them. There are 15 residues in the CDR3. CDR1 and CDR2 from the germline V gene are LNHNV and YYDKDF (reference sequence).

The chain is built from TRBV4-1 and TRBJ2-5; 9 nucleotides agree with TRBD2. Germline V gene sequence: CDR1 MGHRA, CDR2 YSYEKL. This CDR3 contains 17 residues. Losses at the gene ends were 1 base for V and 5 bases for J; bases not matched to a gene: 11. This CDR3 reads CASSQGGGGRAFETQYF. The CDR3 coding sequence is TGCGCCAGCAGCCAAGGAGGGGGCGGGAGGGCCTTTGAGACCCAGTACTTC.

This chain joins TRBV12-5 and TRBJ1-3, with 7 bases aligning to TRBD1. Germline V CDR1 and CDR2: LGHNT, FRNRAP. The junction had 3 bases not matched to a gene; V was cut back by 3 bases and J by 4 bases. This CDR3 spans 14 amino acids. The CDR3: CASGLQGSGNTIYF. For the CDR3, the DNA is TGTGCTAGTGGTTTACAGGGGTCCGGAAACACCATATATTTT.

Of note for this clone: The sample contains more than one DNA sequence encoding this CDR3. The chain uses TRBV6-6 and TRBJ2-3, with 12 bases identical to TRBD2. The CDR3 runs 14 residues. Per the germline V gene, CDR1 is MNHNY and CDR2 is SVGAGI (reference sequence). With 6 bases clipped from V and 6 bases from J, the junction kept 4 bases outside the gene matches. The CDR3 nucleotides read TGTGCCAGCAGCTCTAGCGGGAGGGCCGATACGCAGTATTTT. This codes for CASSSSGRADTQYF.

The chain combines TRBV28 with TRBJ1-5, with TRBD1 matching 11 bases. The J segment lost 6 bases and the V segment lost 5 bases, leaving 3 bases of the junction unmatched. The CDR3 runs to 14 residues. Looked up from germline, CDR1 is MDHEN and CDR2 is SYDVKM. The CDR3 region is CASSGGQGGQPQHF. The CDR3, as DNA: TGTGCCAGCAGTGGGGGACAGGGGGGTCAGCCCCAGCATTTT.

A few counts support this clone. This sequence joins TRBV7-3 and TRBJ2-4, with a weak D call TRBD1 (5 bases). This CDR3 is built from 13 residues. Germline assignment: CDR1 SGHTA and CDR2 FQGTGA. The V and J ends lost 8 bases and 7 bases respectively, with 15 bases between them. CDR3 region: CASGEGEGNIQYF. The CDR3, as DNA: TGTGCCAGCGGTGAAGGGGAAGGGAACATTCAGTACTTC.

V and J are TRBV30 and TRBJ1-4, with D maybe TRBD1 (6 bases). The germline V gene encodes CDR1 GTSNPN and CDR2 SVGIG (reference sequence). Trimming shortened V by 0 bases and J by 6 bases, and 14 bases separated the two germline ends. The CDR3 sequence is 15 residues long. The CDR3 region is CAWSVVRGSHEKLFF. In DNA, the CDR3 is TGTGCCTGGAGTGTGGTCAGGGGATCCCATGAAAAACTGTTTTTT.

The V gene is TRBV30, the J gene TRBJ1-1; the D gene is possibly TRBD1 (6 bases). The CDR3 is 13 amino acids. Deletions cut 5 bases from V and 2 bases from J, with 12 bases between. In germline, CDR1 is GTSNPN, CDR2 SVGIG (reference sequence). The DNA of the CDR3 is TGTGCCTGGGAACGGACAGCTAACACTGAAGCTTTCTTT. This encodes CAWERTANTEAFF.

V usage is TRBV10-1 and J usage is TRBJ1-6, with 9 bases fitting TRBD1. From germline, CDR1 is WNHNN and CDR2 SYGVQD (reference sequence). The ends lost 8 bases at V and 0 bases at J; junction bases unmatched: 11. The CDR3 extends over 18 amino acids. The CDR3 is CASVWGQGYTSYNSPLHF. In nucleotides, the CDR3 is TGCGCCAGCGTCTGGGGACAGGGATATACCTCCTATAATTCACCCCTCCACTTT.

This chain links TRBV30 with TRBJ2-2; D may correspond to TRBD1 or TRBD2 (5 bases each). The CDR3 loop spans 14 amino acids. V gave up 6 bases and J gave up 0 bases, with 11 bases separating them. CDR1 is GTSNPN, CDR2 SVGIG, per germline (reference sequence). CDR3 in amino acids: CACTRGPNTGELFF. In DNA, the CDR3 is TGTGCCTGCACGAGGGGTCCGAACACCGGGGAGCTGTTTTTT. Variable domain in full (rest from reference TRBV30 and TRBJ2-2): SQTIHQWPATLVQPVGSPLSLECTVEGTSNPNLYWYRQAAGRGLQLLFYSVGIGQISSEVPQNLSASRPQDRQFILSSKKLLLSDSGFYLCACTRGPNTGELFFGEGSRLTVL.

This clone came up a few times. V is TRBV6-6 and J is TRBJ2-7, with a weak D call TRBD2 (6 bases). Germline V CDR1 and CDR2: MNHNY, SVGAGI (reference sequence). With 2 bases removed from V and 5 bases from J, the gap between germline ends came to 16 bases. This CDR3 region has 15 residues. CDR3: CASSYTGGRVNEQYF. DNA for the CDR3: TGTGCCAGCAGTTACACTGGAGGGAGAGTAAACGAGCAGTACTTC.

The chain has TRBV19 and TRBJ2-7; D is perhaps TRBD1 or TRBD2 (5 bases each). The CDR3 consists of 15 residues. V lost 5 bases to trimming and J lost 1 base, with 15 bases between them. The germline gives CDR1 LNHDA, CDR2 SQIVND (reference sequence). As DNA, the CDR3 is TGTGCCAGTAGTCGGGGTGGGACGTTTTCCTACGAGCAGTACTTC. Encoded protein: CASSRGGTFSYEQYF.

This sequence joins TRBV5-1 and TRBJ1-1; D is unresolved. The V and J ends lost 5 bases and 5 bases respectively, with 13 bases between them. CDR1 and CDR2 from the germline V gene are SGHRS and YFSETQ. CDR3 length: 13 amino acids. The CDR3 sequence: CASSMGGGTEAFF. CDR3 bases: TGCGCCAGCAGTATGGGAGGAGGGACTGAAGCTTTCTTT.

The chain links TRBV4-3 to TRBJ1-6, with no clear D. Germline values: CDR1 LGHNA, CDR2 YSLEER. The CDR3 length is 15 residues. The germline V and J ends were trimmed by 0 bases and 7 bases, with 10 bases remaining between them. The CDR3 reads CASSQEKIGNSPLHF. CDR3 nucleotide sequence: TGCGCCAGCAGCCAAGAAAAAATCGGGAATTCACCCCTCCACTTT.

The V call is TRBV19, the J call TRBJ1-5; 9 positions agree with TRBD1. Looked up from germline, CDR1 is LNHDA and CDR2 is SQIVND (reference sequence). This CDR3 has 15 residues. The J segment lost 6 bases and the V segment lost 7 bases, leaving 10 bases of the junction unmatched. The CDR3 protein is CASKSPGQGLQPQHF. The CDR3 nucleotides are TGTGCCAGTAAATCCCCGGGACAGGGTCTTCAGCCCCAGCATTTT.

V is TRBV7-7 and J is TRBJ2-2; possible D gene TRBD2, 6 bases. Germline V lookup: CDR1 SSHAT, CDR2 FNYEAQ (reference sequence). Trimming removed 5 bases from V and 4 bases from J, with 8 bases in between. This CDR3 is 13 amino acids long. Here the CDR3 reads CASSILATGELFF. The CDR3 DNA sequence: TGTGCCAGCAGCATACTAGCCACCGGGGAGCTGTTTTTT.

The chain combines TRBV2 with TRBJ1-1, with D tentatively TRBD1 (5 bases). This CDR3 has 14 amino acids. The germline CDR1 and CDR2 sequences are SNHLY and FYNNEI. V gave up 3 bases and J gave up 0 bases, with 8 bases separating them. The CDR3 DNA follows: TGTGCCAGCAGTGACGGAGGGGTGAACACTGAAGCTTTCTTT. Encoded protein: CASSDGGVNTEAFF.

The rearrangement uses TRBV18 and TRBJ2-5; D not resolved. CDR3 length: 11 residues. The V and J ends lost 6 bases and 5 bases respectively, with 7 bases between them. Germline V gene lookup returns CDR1 KGHSH and CDR2 LQKENI. This CDR3 is CASSYVETQYF. As DNA, the CDR3 is TGTGCCAGCTCCTACGTCGAGACCCAGTACTTC.

This rearrangement joins TRBV29-1 to TRBJ2-3; D is perhaps TRBD2 (6 bases). The CDR3 has 13 residues. CDR1 SQVTM and CDR2 ANQGSEA come from the germline V gene. Trimming removed 3 bases from V and 4 bases from J, with 11 bases in between. In nucleotides, the CDR3 is TGCAGCGTTGATCTCACGGGGGCAGATACGCAGTATTTT. Translated: CSVDLTGADTQYF.

This clone was picked up one time. The CDR3 nucleotides are TGTGCCACCAGCAGAGAAATGGGACTAGCCTTGCGATCCTACGAGCAGTACTTC. It yields the protein CATSREMGLALRSYEQYF. The rearrangement joins TRBV15 to TRBJ2-7; 9 bases are shared with TRBD2. The CDR3 contains 18 residues. Germline V gene sequence: CDR1 LNHNV, CDR2 YYDKDF (reference sequence). Trimming at V came to 0 bases and at J to 1 base, leaving 10 bases not matched to a gene.

The chain couples TRBV6-6 to TRBJ2-2; D gene uncertain. Trimming took 11 bases from V and 4 from J, leaving 11 bases between them. Germline V gene sequence: CDR1 MNHNY, CDR2 SVGAGI (reference sequence). The CDR3 totals 12 residues. The CDR3 nucleotides read TGTGCCGCCGGTCACTTCACCGGGGAGCTGTTTTTT. It is translated as CAAGHFTGELFF.

The chain links TRBV4-3 to TRBJ2-7; 8 nucleotides agree with TRBD2. The trim removed 4 bases at V and 8 bases at J, leaving 7 bases unmatched. CDR1 and CDR2 (germline): LGHNA, YSLEER. This CDR3 spans 13 amino acids. The CDR3 DNA reads TGCGCCAGCAGCCCCCGGGAGGGAGGACAGCAGTACTTC. Amino acid sequence: CASSPREGGQQYF.